These 14 T cell receptor beta chains were all obtained from the same sample, sequenced in a study of tumor-infiltrating lymphocytes in primary liver carcinoma. Blood RNA came from unsorted whole blood; germline DNA was also extracted. From 450 to 600 ng total RNA, TCR beta cDNA was generated with a primer in the constant region. Sequencing libraries for TCR beta derived from three nested multiplex PCR rounds that used slightly modified ARM-PCR. The two initial PCR rounds, about 9 cycles each, used TRBV1-TRBV30 forward and C-beta reverse primers. TCRdb re-called the multiplex PCR reads through MiXCR, storing one row per CDR3 protein. The sample has about 310,000 distinct CDR3 sequences; roughly 60% are singletons. The source material was peripheral blood. The source is a woman aged 25 to 39 with primary liver carcinoma and hepatitis B virus infection.

The chain employs TRBV9 and TRBJ2-3; 7 bases agree with TRBD1. The germline CDR1 and CDR2 sequences are SGDLS and YYNGEE. CDR3 length equals 15 residues. Germline trimming cut 0 bases from V and 1 base from J; bases unmatched to any gene: 2. DNA of the CDR3: TGTGCCAGCAGCGTAGCGGGGACAGGCACAGATACGCAGTATTTT. Translating gives CASSVAGTGTDTQYF.

Concerning this clonotype: A single base separates this from a much larger clone, so it may be a read error. This chain links TRBV29-1 with TRBJ2-3; a possible D gene is TRBD2 (5 bases). The V gene's germline CDR1 is SQVTM and CDR2 ANQGSEA. This CDR3 is 16 amino acids long. The V and J ends lost 5 bases and 5 bases respectively, with 23 bases between them. The CDR3 loop is CSVKGRSRSFQDTQYF. The CDR3 region has the DNA TGCAGCGTTAAAGGGAGATCCAGGAGCTTCCAAGATACGCAGTATTTT.

In this sample, this clonotype turned up once. The missing conserved phenylalanine or tryptophan at the end of this CDR3 makes a read error likely. The V call is TRBV29-1, the J call TRBJ2-7; D remains unclear. The CDR3 totals 12 residues. V lost 2 bases, J lost 3 bases, and 8 bases lay in between. Germline assignment: CDR1 SQVTM and CDR2 ANQGSEA. CDR3 DNA: TGCAGCGTTGAACTCCACAACTACGAGCAGTACTCC. Translated: CSVELHNYEQYS.

This rearrangement joins TRBV6-2 or TRBV6-3 to TRBJ1-2, with D perhaps TRBD1 (6 bases). The CDR3 is made up of 15 amino acids. Germline assignment: CDR1 MNHEY and CDR2 SVGEGT. V lost 8 bases and J lost 7, with 23 bases in between. This CDR3 is CASGPLGARRLGYTF. As DNA, the CDR3 is TGTGCCAGCGGACCACTGGGGGCCCGACGCCTTGGCTACACCTTC.

This clonotype was counted only a few times. The chain employs TRBV6-1 and TRBJ2-7; TRBD2 matches 10 bases. V gave up 4 bases and J gave up 4 bases; unmatched junction bases: 7. The CDR3 has 15 amino acids. Germline CDR1 is MNHNS and CDR2 is SASEGT. The CDR3 loop is CASSGTSGRGYEQYF. The CDR3 nucleotides are TGTGCCAGCAGTGGTACGAGCGGGAGGGGGTACGAGCAGTACTTC.

The chain combines TRBV28 with TRBJ1-5, with a weak D call TRBD1 (6 bases). The germline V gene encodes CDR1 MDHEN and CDR2 SYDVKM. Between the trimmed V and J ends, which lost 2 bases and 3 bases, there was a span of 14 bases. The length of the CDR3 is 16 residues. DNA of the CDR3: TGTGCCAGCAGTTTAAGGGGAAGGGGGATCAATCAGCCCCAGCATTTT. The encoded protein is CASSLRGRGINQPQHF. Full variable domain (missing parts from reference TRBV28 and TRBJ1-5): DVKVTQSSRYLVKRTGEKVFLECVQDMDHENMFWYRQDPGLGLRLIYFSYDVKMKEKGDIPEGYSVSREKKERFSLILESASTNQTSMYLCASSLRGRGINQPQHFGDGTRLSIL.

This clonotype was recorded once. An end of the junction does not agree with germline; a read error may underlie this. The chain links TRBV11-2 to TRBJ1-1; D gene uncertain. The CDR3 runs to 12 residues. The germline V gene encodes CDR1 SGHAT and CDR2 FQNNGV. In DNA form, the CDR3 reads TGTGCCAACAGCTTAGGACCCACTGAAGCTTTCTTT. As protein: CANSLGPTEAFF.

The chain joins TRBV7-2 to TRBJ2-3; D is undetermined. CDR1 SGHTA and CDR2 FQGNSA come from the germline V gene. CDR3 size: 15 residues. V shed 2 bases and J shed 6 bases, with 15 bases lying between them. Here the CDR3 DNA reads TGTGCCAGCAGCTTAAGTTATGCGGATTCGGATACGCAGTATTTT. As protein: CASSLSYADSDTQYF.

The V gene is TRBV12-3 or TRBV12-4, the J gene TRBJ2-3; D ambiguous. Deletions cut 7 bases from V and 5 bases from J, with 16 bases between. There are 14 residues in the CDR3. The CDR3 bases are TGTGCCAGCAACATAGACTGGCCGGAAGATACGCAGTATTTT. Its protein product is CASNIDWPEDTQYF.

The sample holds many counts of this clonotype. V gene TRBV12-3 or TRBV12-4 combines with J gene TRBJ2-7; no clear D gene. This CDR3 contains 12 residues. V lost 6 bases and J lost 0, with 6 bases in between. CDR3 DNA: TGTGCCAGCAGCGAGAGCTCCTACGAGCAGTACTTC. This sequence encodes CASSESSYEQYF.

This clonotype was recorded a few times. The J gene is TRBJ2-2, the V gene TRBV18; D tentatively reads TRBD1 or TRBD2 (6 bases each). This CDR3 region has 18 residues. V was cut by 3 bases and J by 3 bases, with 20 bases left in between. From germline, CDR1 is KGHSH and CDR2 LQKENI. CDR3 sequence (DNA): TGTGCCAGCTCACCGTGGGGGGCCAATCGAGGGGACACCGGGGAGCTGTTTTTT. It is translated as CASSPWGANRGDTGELFF.

This clonotype came up a few times. The chain has TRBV6-2 or TRBV6-3 and TRBJ2-4; 7 positions agree with TRBD2. CDR3 size: 19 residues. V lost 5 bases and J lost 0; bases outside the gene matches: 16. CDR1 is MNHEY, CDR2 SVGEGT, per germline. The CDR3 nucleotides read TGTGCCAGCAGTGCCTTCCGGGCGGGAGAGGGACTAGCCAAAAACATTCAGTACTTC. This translates into CASSAFRAGEGLAKNIQYF.

The J gene is TRBJ2-7, the V gene TRBV7-8; 9 bases agree with TRBD2. CDR1 SGHVS and CDR2 FQNEAQ come from the germline V gene. CDR3 length: 15 residues. The V segment lost 3 bases and the J segment 3 bases; nucleotides outside the gene matches: 6. CDR3 in amino acids: CASSFVAGASYEQYF. The CDR3 bases are TGTGCCAGCAGCTTCGTAGCGGGAGCTAGCTACGAGCAGTACTTC.

The sample holds a few counts of this clonotype. The chain is built from TRBV7-9 and TRBJ2-1; TRBD2 matches at 10 bases. The CDR3 has 17 residues. V was clipped by 8 bases and J by 4 bases; unmatched bases: 14. Per the germline V gene, CDR1 is SEHNR and CDR2 is FQNEAQ (reference sequence). CDR3 amino acids: CASQKFSGRARYNEQFF. DNA of the CDR3: TGTGCCAGCCAAAAATTCAGCGGGAGGGCTAGATACAATGAGCAGTTCTTC.